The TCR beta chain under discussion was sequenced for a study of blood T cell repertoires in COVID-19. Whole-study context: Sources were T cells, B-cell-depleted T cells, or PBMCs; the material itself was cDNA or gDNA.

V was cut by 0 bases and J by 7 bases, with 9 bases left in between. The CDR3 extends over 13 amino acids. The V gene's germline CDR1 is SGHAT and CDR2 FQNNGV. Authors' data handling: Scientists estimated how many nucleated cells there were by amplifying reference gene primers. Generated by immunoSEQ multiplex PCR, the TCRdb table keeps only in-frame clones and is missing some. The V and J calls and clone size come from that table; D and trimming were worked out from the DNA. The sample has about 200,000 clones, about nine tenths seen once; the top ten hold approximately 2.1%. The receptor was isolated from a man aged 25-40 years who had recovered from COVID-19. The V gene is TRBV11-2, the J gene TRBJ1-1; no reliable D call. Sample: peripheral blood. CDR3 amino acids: CASSLDREVEAFF. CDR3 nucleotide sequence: TGTGCCAGCAGCTTAGATAGGGAGGTTGAAGCTTTCTTT. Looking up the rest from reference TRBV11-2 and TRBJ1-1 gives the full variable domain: EAGVAQSPRYKIIEKRQSVAFWCNPISGHATLYWYQQILGQGPKLLIQFQNNGVVDDSQLPKDRFSAERLKGVDSTLKIQPAKLEDSAVYLCASSLDREVEAFFGQGTRLTVV.